Below are 10 T cell receptor beta chains sequenced from a single sample in a study of cytomegalovirus exposure and HLA in healthy donors. This PCR relied on a set of 60 Vbeta primers and 13 Jbeta primers. The data were produced by immunoSEQ multiplex PCR, yet TCRdb's version contains in-frame clones alone and is incomplete. Counted here are about 82,000 clones, about 79% occurring once; the ten biggest clones make up under 20%. The sequenced sample consisted of PBMCs. These receptors were taken from a man aged 70-80 years in good health and CMV-seropositive.

This sequence joins TRBV29-1 and TRBJ2-5; D may be TRBD1 (5 bases). Germline V gene data show CDR1 as SQVTM and CDR2 as ANQGSEA. This CDR3 is 12 amino acids long. Trimming left V 6 bases short and J 0 bases short, with 8 bases between. For the CDR3, the DNA is TGCAGCGTAGACAGTTACCAAGAGACCCAGTACTTC. This codes for CSVDSYQETQYF.

The rearrangement uses TRBV7-6 and TRBJ2-7; TRBD2 matches 9 bases. The ends lost 8 bases at V and 6 bases at J; junction bases unmatched: 14. This CDR3 has 15 residues. Per the germline V gene, CDR1 is SGHVS and CDR2 is FNYEAQ. The CDR3, as DNA: TGTGCCAGCGCCTCAGGGGCGGGGGGGCCGGGCGAGCAGTACTTC. It encodes CASASGAGGPGEQYF.

The V gene is TRBV23-1, the J gene TRBJ2-3; 12 bases are a match to TRBD2. TRBV23-1 is sorted into the ORF group, with uncertain function. The CDR3 length is 16 residues. Trimming cost V 1 base and J 7 bases; bases outside gene matches: 6. In DNA, the CDR3 is TGCGCCAGCAGTCAATGGTCTAGCGGGGGGGCGAATACGCAGTATTTT. Its translation is CASSQWSSGGANTQYF.

The V gene is TRBV18, the J gene TRBJ1-1; a possible D gene is TRBD1 (6 bases). The ends were cut back, 2 bases at V and 0 bases at J, with 13 bases in the middle. Germline CDR1 KGHSH, CDR2 LQKENI. This CDR3 contains 16 residues. The CDR3 DNA sequence: TGTGCCAGCTCACCAAACATCAGGACAGTGAACACTGAAGCTTTCTTT. Amino acid sequence: CASSPNIRTVNTEAFF.

This clone was seen only once. V and J are TRBV7-8 and TRBJ1-1; D remains ambiguous. CDR3 length equals 12 residues. V lost 5 bases to trimming and J lost 7 bases, with 11 bases between them. CDR1 is SGHVS and CDR2 is FQNEAQ in the germline V gene. CDR3 DNA sequence: TGTGCCAGCAGCAGCGGGGAGGGTGAAGCTTTCTTT. Its translation is CASSSGEGEAFF.

The rearrangement uses TRBV18 and TRBJ2-7; a weak D match, TRBD1 (6 bases). The CDR3 extends over 15 amino acids. Between the trimmed V and J ends, which lost 6 bases and 3 bases, there was a span of 18 bases. The germline CDR1 and CDR2 sequences are KGHSH and LQKENI. The DNA of the CDR3 is TGTGCCAGCTCCGAGTCCCTTGCCAGGGGCTACGAGCAGTACTTC. Residues: CASSESLARGYEQYF.

This rearrangement joins TRBV5-1 to TRBJ2-7; TRBD2 aligns across 10 bases. Germline CDR1 and CDR2: SGHRS and YFSETQ. This CDR3 is 15 amino acids long. V lost 3 bases to trimming and J lost 3 bases; unmatched junction nucleotides: 6. CDR3 protein: CASSSSGGAFYEQYF. DNA of the CDR3: TGCGCCAGCAGCTCCAGCGGGGGGGCCTTCTACGAGCAGTACTTC.

The chain joins TRBV7-3 to TRBJ2-1; the match to TRBD1 covers 8 bases. The CDR3 contains 15 residues. J was trimmed by 5 bases and V by 1 base; bases with no gene match: 4. Germline assignment: CDR1 SGHTA and CDR2 FQGTGA. This CDR3 reads CASSLMPTGDNEQFF. CDR3 in DNA: TGTGCCAGCAGCTTAATGCCGACAGGGGACAATGAGCAGTTCTTC.

The chain has TRBV9 and TRBJ2-3; no clear D. The CDR3 contains 12 residues. Germline lookup yields CDR1 SGDLS and CDR2 YYNGEE. V lost 3 bases, J lost 8 bases, and 10 bases lay in between. The CDR3 bases are TGTGCCAGCAGCGGCGCGATGCGTACGCAGTATTTT. Amino acids: CASSGAMRTQYF.

The V call is TRBV4-1, the J call TRBJ1-5, with D possibly matching TRBD1 (5 bases). CDR3 length: 14 residues. Germline CDR1 is MGHRA and CDR2 is YSYEKL. V shed 4 bases and J shed 0 bases, with 7 bases lying between them. CDR3 residues: CASSPDISNQPQHF. Here the CDR3 DNA reads TGCGCCAGCAGCCCGGACATTAGCAATCAGCCCCAGCATTTT.